This is a list of T cell receptor beta chains from one sample in a study of regulatory T cells in long-lasting Graves disease. From the multiplex PCR reads, TCRdb called clonotypes with MiXCR, one entry per CDR3 protein. The sample records roughly 560,000 distinct CDR3 sequences, 12% being singletons. These data were also filed under a second study, of T cells in Graves' hyperthyroidism and ophthalmopathy.

The sample consisted of peripheral blood mononuclear cells (PBMCs), taken at new diagnosis, from a patient treated with antithyroid drugs. These receptors came from a woman aged 25 to 45 with Graves disease. Each CDR3 is given with its conserved first and last residue. D genes are given only for firm matches. Clone size, where shown, is once, few, many, or a class for clones that have expanded.

TRBV2	TRBJ2-1	TRBD2	many	CASSATLAGGYNEQFF	TGTGCCAGCAGCGCTACCCTAGCGGGAGGTTACAATGAGCAGTTCTTC
TRBV24-1	TRBJ2-2	.	many	CATSDPTEELFF	TGTGCCACCAGTGATCCGACAGAGGAGCTGTTTTTT
TRBV28	TRBJ2-3	TRBD2	many	CAHRAGGSTDTQYF	TGTGCCCACAGGGCGGGAGGTTCGACAGATACGCAGTATTTT
TRBV7-9	TRBJ2-6	.	few	CASSLKLSGRSGANVLTF	TGTGCCAGCAGCTTAAAGTTGTCGGGGCGTTCGGGGGCCAACGTCCTGACTTTC
TRBV12-3/TRBV12-4	TRBJ2-1	.	many	CASSVRTAIYNEQFF	TGTGCCAGCAGTGTACGGACAGCAATCTACAATGAGCAGTTCTTC
TRBV9	TRBJ2-7	TRBD2	.	CASSAGGDSMHEQYF	TGTGCCAGCAGCGCCGGGGGGGACTCCATGCACGAGCAGTACTTC
TRBV28	TRBJ2-1	TRBD2	few	CASRPSGLVSNEQFF	TGTGCCAGCAGACCCTCCGGACTAGTGTCCAATGAGCAGTTCTTC
TRBV5-4	TRBJ2-5	TRBD2	.	CAAHGTSGRRGSETQYF	TGTGCCGCCCACGGGACTAGCGGGAGAAGAGGCTCGGAGACCCAGTACTTC
TRBV2	TRBJ2-3	.	many	CASKPSSTDTQYF	TGTGCCAGCAAGCCGTCCAGCACAGATACGCAGTATTTT
TRBV28	TRBJ1-5	.	many	CASSSSLQPQHF	TGTGCCAGCAGTTCCTCTCTTCAGCCCCAGCATTTT
TRBV7-8	TRBJ2-1	.	many	CASSSGPSGEQFF	TGTGCCAGCAGCTCGGGACCATCGGGTGAGCAGTTCTTC
TRBV12-3/TRBV12-4	TRBJ2-2	.	many	CASRTDGELFF	TGTGCCAGCAGGACGGACGGGGAGCTGTTTTTT
TRBV10-1	TRBJ2-1	.	.	CASSPTNWKKSRPLWAEQFF	TGCGCCAGCAGTCCTACTAACTGGAAGAAAAGTAGACCTCTCTGGGCTGAGCAGTTCTTC
TRBV10-3	TRBJ1-1	.	many	CAIRALGGPVAEAFF	TGTGCCATCAGAGCCTTGGGGGGACCAGTGGCTGAAGCTTTCTTT
TRBV20-1	TRBJ2-7	TRBD2	few	CSARGGSSGIYEQYF	TGCAGTGCTAGAGGGGGAAGTAGCGGGATTTACGAGCAGTACTTC
TRBV11-2	TRBJ1-3	.	many	CASSLVNSYSGNTIYF	TGTGCCAGCAGCTTAGTCAACAGCTACTCTGGAAACACCATATATTTT
TRBV29-1	TRBJ2-3	TRBD2	few	CSVRTTSGRALPTDTQYF	TGCAGCGTTAGGACCACTAGCGGGAGGGCCCTCCCGACAGATACGCAGTATTTT
TRBV24-1	TRBJ2-1	TRBD1	.	CATSATGTGGYNEQFF	TGTGCCACCAGTGCTACCGGGACAGGGGGCTACAATGAGCAGTTCTTC
TRBV5-6	TRBJ1-1	.	once	CASSLEPWDTEAFF	TGTGCCAGCAGCTTGGAACCCTGGGACACTGAAGCTTTCTTT
TRBV12-3/TRBV12-4	TRBJ1-1	.	many	CASSLTQEAFF	TGTGCCAGCAGTTTGACTCAAGAAGCTTTCTTT
TRBV20-1	TRBJ2-3	TRBD2	many	CSASEAGRWGDTQYF	TGCAGTGCTAGCGAAGCGGGACGGTGGGGAGATACGCAGTATTTT
TRBV9	TRBJ1-2	.	many	CASSVVGNPSYGYTF	TGTGCCAGCAGCGTAGTGGGGAACCCCTCCTATGGCTACACCTTC
TRBV11-2	TRBJ2-2	TRBD2	many	CASSLSGSVATGELFF	TGTGCCAGCAGCCTTAGCGGGAGTGTTGCCACCGGGGAGCTGTTTTTT
TRBV7-4	TRBJ2-7	TRBD1	many	CASSYEQGLEQYF	TGTGCCAGCAGCTACGAACAGGGGCTCGAGCAGTACTTC
TRBV10-2	TRBJ2-1	.	many	CASGTGAYNEQFF	TGCGCCAGCGGTACGGGGGCGTACAATGAGCAGTTCTTC
TRBV29-1	TRBJ2-3	TRBD1	many	CSGDRSTDTQYF	TGCAGCGGGGACAGATCCACAGATACGCAGTATTTT
TRBV19	TRBJ1-5	.	.	CASSDTQGSYQPQHF	TGTGCCAGTAGTGACACACAGGGATCGTATCAGCCCCAGCATTTT
TRBV6-1	TRBJ2-4	.	.	CASKSTRVGNIQYF	TGTGCCAGCAAAAGCACCCGTGTAGGAAACATTCAGTACTTC
TRBV5-5	TRBJ2-2	TRBD1	many	CASSDGTVRTGELFF	TGTGCCAGCAGCGACGGGACAGTGAGGACCGGGGAGCTGTTTTTT
TRBV2	TRBJ1-4	TRBD1	many	CASRGQPGNEKLFF	TGTGCCAGCAGGGGACAGCCAGGAAATGAAAAACTGTTTTTT
TRBV29-1	TRBJ2-5	TRBD2	many	CSAAGTSRETQYF	TGCAGCGCTGCCGGGACTAGCCGAGAGACCCAGTACTTC
TRBV6-1	TRBJ1-1	.	many	CASSVIPGNTEAFF	TGTGCCAGCAGTGTCATTCCAGGGAACACTGAAGCTTTCTTT
TRBV20-1	TRBJ1-4	.	.	CSARRTTSLKEKLFF	TGCAGTGCTCGACGGACGACAAGCCTCAAGGAAAAACTGTTTTTT
TRBV20-1	TRBJ2-1	.	.	CSARAEAALYNEQFF	TGCAGTGCTAGAGCAGAAGCGGCCCTCTACAATGAGCAGTTCTTC
TRBV4-3	TRBJ1-2	.	few	CASSQDLGPRANYGYTF	TGCGCCAGCAGCCAAGATTTGGGGCCCAGAGCTAACTATGGCTACACCTTC
TRBV7-2	TRBJ1-6	.	many	CASSLLGPSPLHF	TGTGCCAGCAGCTTATTAGGTCCTTCACCCCTCCACTTT
TRBV7-9	TRBJ2-1	TRBD2	many	CARELNAGVRLAGDNEQFF	TGTGCCAGGGAACTGAACGCTGGGGTTCGACTAGCGGGAGACAATGAGCAGTTCTTC
TRBV2	TRBJ1-1	.	many	CASGTVEGTEAFF	TGTGCCAGCGGGACGGTCGAGGGGACTGAAGCTTTCTTT
TRBV3-1	TRBJ2-1	.	few	CASSPGDWSNEQFF	TGTGCCAGCAGCCCCGGGGACTGGTCTAATGAGCAGTTCTTC
TRBV29-1	TRBJ1-2	.	many	CSVVGDDYGYTF	TGCAGCGTTGTCGGGGACGACTATGGCTACACCTTC
TRBV11-2	TRBJ1-2	.	.	CASSSRRTADAYGYTF	TGTGCCAGCAGCTCAAGACGGACAGCGGACGCCTATGGCTACACCTTC
TRBV6-2/TRBV6-3	TRBJ2-3	.	many	CASSYSWDLERDTQYF	TGTGCCAGCAGTTACTCGTGGGACTTAGAACGAGATACGCAGTATTTT
TRBV7-9	TRBJ2-2	TRBD2	.	CASSPSSSGSAGELFF	TGTGCCAGCAGCCCCAGTAGTAGCGGGAGTGCCGGGGAGCTGTTTTTT
TRBV29-1	TRBJ2-3	.	many	CSVEGGGEVGVDTQYF	TGCAGCGTTGAAGGCGGTGGGGAGGTTGGTGTAGATACGCAGTATTTT
TRBV28	TRBJ2-7	TRBD2	many	CASSLAAGVEQYF	TGTGCCAGCAGTTTAGCGGCGGGAGTGGAGCAGTACTTC
TRBV7-9	TRBJ2-1	TRBD1	many	CASSFSGTGLYNEQFF	TGTGCCAGCAGCTTTTCCGGGACAGGGTTGTACAATGAGCAGTTCTTC
TRBV10-2	TRBJ1-5	TRBD1	many	CASSGDRNQPQHF	TGCGCCAGCAGTGGGGACAGGAATCAGCCCCAGCATTTT
TRBV2	TRBJ2-5	TRBD2	many	CASSVTSWETQYF	TGTGCCAGCAGTGTGACTAGCTGGGAGACCCAGTACTTC
TRBV11-2	TRBJ1-2	TRBD1	many	CASSFGQGTNYGYTF	TGTGCCAGCAGCTTTGGACAGGGAACTAACTATGGCTACACCTTC
TRBV6-2/TRBV6-3	TRBJ1-1	.	many	CASSYRVGATEAFF	TGTGCCAGCAGTTACCGGGTAGGGGCCACTGAAGCTTTCTTT
TRBV28	TRBJ2-1	TRBD1	few	CASSFHAWGQSSYNEQFF	TGTGCCAGCAGTTTCCATGCGTGGGGACAGTCCTCCTACAATGAGCAGTTCTTC
TRBV4-3	TRBJ1-2	.	.	CASSLRPFRRLYGYTF	TGCGCCAGCAGCCTCCGACCCTTCCGCCGCCTCTATGGCTACACCTTC
TRBV19	TRBJ2-2	.	.	CASSIPRTNTGELFF	TGTGCCAGTAGTATTCCGAGGACCAACACCGGGGAGCTGTTTTTT
TRBV6-2/TRBV6-3	TRBJ2-3	TRBD2	many	CASSYGTSGIDTQYF	TGTGCCAGCAGTTACGGGACTAGCGGTATTGATACGCAGTATTTT
TRBV19	TRBJ1-1	TRBD1	many	CASSHIGRGGDTEAFF	TGTGCCAGTAGCCACATCGGCAGGGGGGGGGACACTGAAGCTTTCTTT